This TCR beta chain was documented in a study of cytomegalovirus exposure and HLA in healthy donors (dated 2017 in TCRdb). Broadly, across the study: An earlier analysis of 587 of the donors reported 250 to 300 Gb of sequence data and roughly 110 million unique TCR beta sequences from 150 million to 200 million T cells. Along with the approximately 700-subject first cohort, a separate validation cohort of roughly 110 different subjects was used. The number of donors typed differed by locus, with roughly 629-640 for A, B, C, DRB1 and DQB1, roughly 550 for DQA1, 600 to 610 for DPA1, and some 440 for DPB1. Of the roughly 400 genotyped donors, 70% to 90% were placed in the genetic ancestry cluster associated with self-reported Caucasian donors. An earlier analysis of 500 to 750 of the donors applied high-throughput TCR beta sequencing to assess whether each TCR beta V gene segment acted as functional or pseudogenic. Rather than drawing on any new phenotypic data, the later analysis identified candidate immune exposures from TCR beta sequences and the way those sequences occurred across donors. The study aimed to test whether cataloging public T cell receptors could reveal signatures of past pathogen exposure. The study combined high-throughput TCR immunosequencing, statistical association of individual TCRs with disease status, and machine learning to predict cytomegalovirus infection status. In a later analysis, previously published TCR beta repertoires from roughly 710 donors were re-analyzed and high-resolution HLA genotyping was added so that TCR occurrence patterns could be studied. Across 300 to 400 genotyped donors of the cohort, an average of about 250,000 unique TCR beta nucleotide sequences per donor were sequenced, and 15% to 20% of those sequences were non-productive. Every discovery cohort repertoire had been produced on one sequencing platform. Alongside the repertoire data, information on donor age, sex, ethnicity and CMV serostatus was compiled. Genome-wide SNP genotypes for about 55% of the roughly 670 donors were used in a later genetic analysis, which treated that subset as a discovery cohort. Both class I and class II loci were covered by HLA typing, at four-digit resolution. A handful of DR-DQ haplotypes were handled as single units for association and clustering because linkage in the cohort was strong. Around 320 gigabases of sequencing data and around 87 million unique TCR sequences were included in an early release covering about 600 HLA-typed donors. The study profiled the T cell repertoires of around 700 subjects by immunosequencing and related them to cytomegalovirus serostatus. On the study overall, not on this receptor specifically: An association between a missense DCLRE1C variant and V-gene and J-gene trimming of TCR beta chains was found in a later genetic analysis and replicated in an independent cohort. A further reported finding was that TCR beta sequences accurately predicted the HLA-A and HLA-B alleles for most subjects in the first cohort. A later genetic analysis reported fewer N-insertions in productive TCRs among donors in an Asian-associated ancestry cluster than the approximately 670-donor mean. In both the original and validation cohorts, the classifier was reported to diagnose cytomegalovirus status with high specificity and sensitivity. The only immune exposure information available for the cohort was CMV serostatus. Most CMV-associated TCR beta chains appeared to be HLA-restricted in a later analysis, and the HLA associations seemed to be driven largely by CMV exposure. According to the authors, the approach could potentially be generalized to other disease states and immunological phenotypes. A later analysis associated 15,000 or so TCR beta sequences with specific HLA alleles at a false discovery rate of 0.05. The study gave a list of 150 to 200 TCR beta chains associated with cytomegalovirus. Correlated functional status among segregating V segments might be attributable to linkage disequilibrium, but an unknown experimental factor could not be ruled out. A cluster of highly shared sequence variants was judged likely to represent a technical artifact of the sequencing pipeline. Presence/absence analyses assumed roughly uniform sequencing depth across donors, an assumption that may not hold. In a later analysis, HLA-associated TCR beta chains showed more clonal expansion and lower generation probabilities than non-associated chains that were equally common. An earlier analysis of around 540 of the donors showed that most TCR beta V segments appeared in productive rearrangements either about 90% or about 30% of the time, which broadly matched IMGT annotations. Because HLA typing was missing for some donors at each locus, association tests included only the typed subset. When HLA alleles, especially DR and DQ, strongly co-occurred, TCR associations were difficult to assign to individual alleles. Some IMGT-functional V segments, including TRBV6-2 and TRBV6-3, could not be told apart with the 87-base-pair reads, so those segments were excluded. A later analysis found that TCR association rates varied across HLA loci, with DRB1 alleles showing the most associated TCRs and HLA-C alleles the fewest. Most TCR sequences were observed very rarely across donors, whereas some public TCRs were present in many individuals. According to a later analysis, parvovirus B19, influenza, CMV and Epstein-Barr virus appeared linked to several top co-occurrence clusters. Over 15 rarely observed V segments, including chromosome 9 orphons, were excluded from the earlier analysis of a few hundred of the donors because counts were too low. In this cohort, only TCR beta chains were sequenced, and detectable features were limited by the absence of alpha or paired-chain data. A few of the identified cytomegalovirus-associated TCR beta chains were confirmed in vitro to be specific for cytomegalovirus antigens.

Libraries were built with the immunoSEQ multiplex PCR assay. A mixture of 60 forward primers for TCR Vbeta segments and 13 reverse primers for TCR Jbeta segments was used in the multiplex PCR. Amplification of the CDR3 region of rearranged TCR beta genes was performed with a multiplex PCR assay on genomic DNA. The amplified TCR beta libraries were sequenced on the Illumina HiSeq System as 87-base-pair reads. The paper's data handling went like this. Across the 700 or so repertoires, a later analysis counted approximately 75 million unique TCR beta chains, roughly 11 million of which were shared by at least two donors. Raw reads were error-corrected and collapsed into unique sequences by a nearest-neighbor algorithm in which closely related sequences were merged to remove PCR and sequencing errors. Alignment of CDR3 sequences to IMGT reference sequences was used to assign V, D and J gene segments. For a sequence to be retained, a match of at least six nucleotides to both a V gene segment and a J gene segment was required. Rearrangements were called productive when the CDR3 lacked stop codons and stayed in frame with V and J; all others were non-productive. CDR3 was defined by IMGT convention, running from the second conserved V-encoded cysteine to the conserved J-encoded phenylalanine. Sequences without an unambiguous match to a single V gene segment were excluded from the earlier analysis of about 600 of the donors. In an earlier analysis of approximately 590 of the donors, a V segment was called functional when productive rearrangements were above 56.7%, and segregating when the standard deviation between donors exceeded 5%. A statistical classification framework was developed to diagnose cytomegalovirus status using the catalog of TCR beta chain sequences. A later analysis assigned V and J genes by comparing TCR nucleotide sequences with IMGT/GENE-DB human TR gene sequences. The TCRdist pipeline was used in a later analysis to assign CDR3 sequences and most-parsimonious VDJ recombination scenarios. In a later analysis, every TCR beta chain was defined by the combination of its CDR3 amino acid sequence and its V-gene family, and reads without a unique V-gene family were dropped. To address suspected cross-contamination and a sequencing artifact, a later analysis removed some 620 highly shared, low-generation-probability nucleotide sequences. In a later analysis, a clonal expansion index for each public chain was calculated from normalized within-repertoire ranks of inferred template counts. A later analysis computed generation probabilities with a VDJ recombination model fitted to out-of-frame rearrangements, and checked the results against IGoR. Hypergeometric tests were used in a later analysis to score TCR-TCR, TCR-HLA and TCR-CMV co-occurrence, with a repertoire-size bias correction applied to the TCR pairs. In a later analysis, false discovery rates were estimated by permuting HLA or CMV assignments 20 times. In a later analysis, co-occurring TCRs were grouped using DBSCAN, with TCRdist sequence similarity added in when clustering inside HLA-allele-positive subsets. For co-occurrence clustering, repertoires with fewer than 30,000 or more than 120,000 public chains were excluded, along with five or six repertoires with anomalous nucleotide sharing. TCRdb re-hosts the immuneACCESS table, in-frame sequences only. Its copies lack some clones; in the studies checked, an unresolved V gene accounts for under half of them, and the cause for the rest is not known. D and trimming were read from the DNA, whereas the V and J calls and clone size are those reported in that table. Within this sample are 110,000 or so clones, with over 65% of them counted one time only. The ten largest clones represent about 9.9% of the sample.

In total, around 600 healthy bone marrow donors made up the cohort. At the time of sampling, every cohort member was nominally healthy, though immune exposures that went unrecorded were likely present. The donor was CMV seropositive and belonged to the group of 250 to 300 seropositive cohort members. A peripheral blood sample was collected from each donor, and TCR beta sequencing was performed on peripheral blood mononuclear cells. The Qiagen DNeasy Blood Extraction Kit was used to extract genomic DNA from the blood cell samples. Reading the germline V gene gives CDR1 SNHLY and CDR2 FYNNEI. The CDR3 holds 13 amino acids from the cysteine to the phenylalanine. The DNA shown is the 39-base CDR3, in frame from base 1. Ends trimmed: V by 5 bases, J by 6 bases; bases unmatched to a gene: 3. Remarks on this clone: It lacks a known antigen. No base qualities exist here, and no much larger clone lies one base off it.

This chain joins TRBV2 to TRBJ1-5; 8 middle bases align to TRBD1. The TCR was taken from a woman aged 50 to 60 in good health and CMV-seropositive. The sequenced sample consisted of PBMCs. At the DNA level, the sequence is TGTGCCAGCAGTTCAACAGGGGGTCAGCCCCAGCATTTT. Translated, this gives CASSSTGGQPQHF.